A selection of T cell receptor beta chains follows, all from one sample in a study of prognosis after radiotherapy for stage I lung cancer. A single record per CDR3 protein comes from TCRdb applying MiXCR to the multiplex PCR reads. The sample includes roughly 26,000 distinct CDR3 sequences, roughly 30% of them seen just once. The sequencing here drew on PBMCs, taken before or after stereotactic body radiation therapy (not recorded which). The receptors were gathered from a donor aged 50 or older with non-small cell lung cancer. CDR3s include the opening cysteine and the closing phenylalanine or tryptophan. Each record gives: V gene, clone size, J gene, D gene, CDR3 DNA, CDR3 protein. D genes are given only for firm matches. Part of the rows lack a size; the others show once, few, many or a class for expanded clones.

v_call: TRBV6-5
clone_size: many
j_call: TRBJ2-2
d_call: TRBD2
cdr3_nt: TGTGCCAGCAGTTACTCGTTGCGGGGGGGGAACACCGGGGAGCTGTTTTTT
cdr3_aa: CASSYSLRGGNTGELFF

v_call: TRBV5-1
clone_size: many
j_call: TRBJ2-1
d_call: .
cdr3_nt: TGCGCCAGCTCCAAAGCTAGATACAATGAGCAGTTCTTC
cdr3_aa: CASSKARYNEQFF

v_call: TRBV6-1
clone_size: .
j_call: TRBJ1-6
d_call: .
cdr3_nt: TGTGCCGGCCAGTACAGGGTAGCGTCGGCCCTCCACTTT
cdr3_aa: CAGQYRVASALHF

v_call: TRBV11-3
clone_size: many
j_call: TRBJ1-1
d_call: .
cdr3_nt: TGTGCCAGCAGCGGGAGGGTAGGGGGGCTTGAAGCTTTCTTT
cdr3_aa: CASSGRVGGLEAFF

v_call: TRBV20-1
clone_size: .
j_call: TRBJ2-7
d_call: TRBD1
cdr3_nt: TGCAGTGCTAGTAAGGGGGCGAGGGGGGAGCAGTACTTC
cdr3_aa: CSASKGARGEQYF

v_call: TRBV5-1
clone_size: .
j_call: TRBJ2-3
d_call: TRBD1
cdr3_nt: TGCGCCAGCAGCTTGGAGGGGGCTCTCACAGATACGCAGTATTTT
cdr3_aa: CASSLEGALTDTQYF

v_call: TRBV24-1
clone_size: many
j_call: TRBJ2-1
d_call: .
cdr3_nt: TGTGCCACCAGTGACACGGTTTCTAACAATGAGCAGTTCTTC
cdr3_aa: CATSDTVSNNEQFF

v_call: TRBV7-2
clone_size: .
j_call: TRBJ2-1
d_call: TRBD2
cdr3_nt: TGTGCCAGCAGCTTAGACGGGGGGGATTACAATGAGCAGTTCTTC
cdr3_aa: CASSLDGGDYNEQFF

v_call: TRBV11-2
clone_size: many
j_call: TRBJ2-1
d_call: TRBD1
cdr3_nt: TGTGCCAGCAGCTTAATGTGGGACAGCCACAATGAGCAGTTCTTC
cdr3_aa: CASSLMWDSHNEQFF

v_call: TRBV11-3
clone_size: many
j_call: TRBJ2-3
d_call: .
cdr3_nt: TGTGCCAGCAGCTTAGACTACACAGATACGCAGTATTTT
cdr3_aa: CASSLDYTDTQYF

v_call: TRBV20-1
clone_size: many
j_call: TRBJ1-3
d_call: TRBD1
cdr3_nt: TGCAGTGCAGGACAGGGGGGAGGCTCTGGAAACACCATATATTTT
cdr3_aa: CSAGQGGGSGNTIYF

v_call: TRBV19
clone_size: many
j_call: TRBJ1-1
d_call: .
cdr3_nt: TGTGCCAGTAGTCCCCACAGACAGACGAAGACTGAAGCTTTCTTT
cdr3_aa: CASSPHRQTKTEAFF

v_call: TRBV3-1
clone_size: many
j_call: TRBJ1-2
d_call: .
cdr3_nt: TGTGCCAGCAGCCAGAAGAGGTCTGCGGGATTAAATGGCTACACCTTC
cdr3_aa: CASSQKRSAGLNGYTF

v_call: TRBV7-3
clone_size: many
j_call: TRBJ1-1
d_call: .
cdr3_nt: TGTGCCAGCAGCTTAAGGAGCACATCCACTGAAGCTTTCTTT
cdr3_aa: CASSLRSTSTEAFF

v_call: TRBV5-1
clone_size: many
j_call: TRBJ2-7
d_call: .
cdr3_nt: TGCGCCAGCAGCTTGCGGGCTGACTCCTACGAGCAGTACTTC
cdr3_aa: CASSLRADSYEQYF

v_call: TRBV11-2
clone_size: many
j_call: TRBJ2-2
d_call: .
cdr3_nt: TGTGCCAGCAGCTTACTGACAGGGAACACCGGGGAGCTGTTTTTT
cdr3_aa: CASSLLTGNTGELFF

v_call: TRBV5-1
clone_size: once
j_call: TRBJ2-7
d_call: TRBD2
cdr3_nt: TGCGCCAGCAGCAACCTAGCGGGGGGTTCCTACGAGCAGTACTTC
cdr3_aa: CASSNLAGGSYEQYF

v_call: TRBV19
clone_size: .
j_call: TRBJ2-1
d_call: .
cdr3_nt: TGTGCCAGTATCTGGAGGGCCCCCAATGAGCAGTTCTTC
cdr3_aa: CASIWRAPNEQFF

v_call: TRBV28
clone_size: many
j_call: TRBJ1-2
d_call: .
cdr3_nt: TGTGCCAGCAGTTTATTCTCTGATGGCTACACCTTC
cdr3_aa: CASSLFSDGYTF

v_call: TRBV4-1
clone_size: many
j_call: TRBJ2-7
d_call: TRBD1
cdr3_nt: TGCGCCAGCAGCCATGGACAGGGGGGGACCTACGAGCAGTACTTC
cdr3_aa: CASSHGQGGTYEQYF

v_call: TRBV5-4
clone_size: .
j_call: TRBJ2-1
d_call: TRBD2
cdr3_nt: TGTGCCAGCAGCCAGACCAGCATAGCGGGGGGGACCTACAATGAGCAGTTCTTC
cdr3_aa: CASSQTSIAGGTYNEQFF

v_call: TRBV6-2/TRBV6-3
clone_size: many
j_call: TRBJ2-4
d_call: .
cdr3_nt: TGTGCCAGCAGTTACTCGAGAATAGCCAAAAACATTCAGTACTTC
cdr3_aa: CASSYSRIAKNIQYF

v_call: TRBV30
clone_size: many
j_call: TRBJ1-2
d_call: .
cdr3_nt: TGTGCCTGGAGTGTACGCATGGACCGTTATTATGGCTACACCTTC
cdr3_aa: CAWSVRMDRYYGYTF

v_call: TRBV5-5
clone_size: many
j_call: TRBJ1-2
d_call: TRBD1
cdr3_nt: TGTGCCAGCAGCTGGACAGGAGTTAACTATGGCTACACCTTC
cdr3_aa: CASSWTGVNYGYTF

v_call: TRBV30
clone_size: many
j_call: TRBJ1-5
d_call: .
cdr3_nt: TGTGCCTGGAGTGTATATGGACTGACCAATCAGCCCCAGCATTTT
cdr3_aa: CAWSVYGLTNQPQHF

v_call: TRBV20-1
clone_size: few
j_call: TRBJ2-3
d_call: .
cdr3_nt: TGCAGTGCTAGAAGGACACGGGAAACGCAGTATTTT
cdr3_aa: CSARRTRETQYF

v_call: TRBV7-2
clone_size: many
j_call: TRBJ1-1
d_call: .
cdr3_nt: TGTGCCAGCAGCTTACCGGGACATTTGAACACTGAAGCTTTCTTT
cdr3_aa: CASSLPGHLNTEAFF

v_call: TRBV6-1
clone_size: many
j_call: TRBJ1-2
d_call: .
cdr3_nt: TGTGCCAGCAGCGCAGACTATGTGGGCTACACCTTC
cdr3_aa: CASSADYVGYTF

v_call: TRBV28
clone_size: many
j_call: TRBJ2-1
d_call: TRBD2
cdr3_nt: TGTGCCAGCAGTTCGGTACTAGCGGGATGGTATGAGCAGTTCTTC
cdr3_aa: CASSSVLAGWYEQFF

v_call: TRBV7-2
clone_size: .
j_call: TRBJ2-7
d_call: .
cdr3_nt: TGTGCCAGCAGCTTCCGGCCCTCCCACGAGCAGTACTTC
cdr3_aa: CASSFRPSHEQYF

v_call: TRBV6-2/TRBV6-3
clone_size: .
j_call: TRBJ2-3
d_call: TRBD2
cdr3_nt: TGTGCCAGCAGTGAAACTGCCCAGGGAGGGAGGGCCGGCACAGATACGCAGTATTTT
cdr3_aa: CASSETAQGGRAGTDTQYF

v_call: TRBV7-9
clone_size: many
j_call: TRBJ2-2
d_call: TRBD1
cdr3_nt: TGTGCCAGCAGCTTAAGTGGACAGGGGGGAGGCACCGGGGAGCTGTTTTTT
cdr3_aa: CASSLSGQGGGTGELFF

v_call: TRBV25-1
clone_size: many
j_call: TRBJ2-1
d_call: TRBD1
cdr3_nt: TGTGCCAGCAGTGAATATTGGTCAGGGGACAGGGGCGTTTTCAGCTCCTACAATGAGCAGTTCTTC
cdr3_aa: CASSEYWSGDRGVFSSYNEQFF

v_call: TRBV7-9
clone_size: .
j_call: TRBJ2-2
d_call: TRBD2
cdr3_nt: TGTGCCAGCAGCTTATTAGGCGGGAGTAACACCGGGGAGCTGTTTTTT
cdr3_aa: CASSLLGGSNTGELFF

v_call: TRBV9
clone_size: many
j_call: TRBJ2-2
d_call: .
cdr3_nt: TGTGCCAGCAGCATAAGACCCGTAACCACCGGGGAGCTGTTTTTT
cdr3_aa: CASSIRPVTTGELFF

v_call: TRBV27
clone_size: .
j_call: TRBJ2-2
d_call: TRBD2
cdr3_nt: TGTGCCAGCAGCCTTTCTAGCGGGACCGCGAACACCGGGGAGCTGTTTTTT
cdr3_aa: CASSLSSGTANTGELFF

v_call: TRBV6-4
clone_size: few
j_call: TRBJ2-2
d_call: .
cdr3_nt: TGTGCCAGCAGTGACTCTCCGAACGAGGAGCTGTTTTTT
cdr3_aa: CASSDSPNEELFF

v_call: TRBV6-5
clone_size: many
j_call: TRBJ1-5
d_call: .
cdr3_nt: TGTGCCAGCAGTTACAGTGGAGACAATCAGCCCCAGCATTTT
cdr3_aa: CASSYSGDNQPQHF

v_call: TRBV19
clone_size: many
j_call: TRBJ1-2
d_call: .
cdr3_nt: TGTGCCAGTAGTTCACGACGCCGAGGTGAGGGCTACACCTTC
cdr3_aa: CASSSRRRGEGYTF

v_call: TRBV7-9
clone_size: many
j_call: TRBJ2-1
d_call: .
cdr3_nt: TGTGCCAGCAGCTTCGATGCTCTAAATGAGCAGTTCTTC
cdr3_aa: CASSFDALNEQFF

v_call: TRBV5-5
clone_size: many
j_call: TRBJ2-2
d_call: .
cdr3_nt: TGTGCCAGCAGCTCATACACCGGGGAGCTGTTTTTT
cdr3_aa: CASSSYTGELFF

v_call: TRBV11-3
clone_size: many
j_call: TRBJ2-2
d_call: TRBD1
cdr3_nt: TGTGCCAGCAGTTACAGGGGAATCGGGGAGCTGTTTTTT
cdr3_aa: CASSYRGIGELFF

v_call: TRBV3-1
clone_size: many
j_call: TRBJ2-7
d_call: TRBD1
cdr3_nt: TGTGCCAGCAGCCAAGCAGGACAGGGGGTTCACGAGCAGTACTTC
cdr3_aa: CASSQAGQGVHEQYF

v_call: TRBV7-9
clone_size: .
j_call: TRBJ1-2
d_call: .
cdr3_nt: TGTGCCAGCACACCTTGGGAGACAAACTATGGCTACACCTTC
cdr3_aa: CASTPWETNYGYTF

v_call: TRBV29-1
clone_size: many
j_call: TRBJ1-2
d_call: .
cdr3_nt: TGCAGCGTTGAAGCGGGGGCCGGGGGCTACACCTTC
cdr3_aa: CSVEAGAGGYTF

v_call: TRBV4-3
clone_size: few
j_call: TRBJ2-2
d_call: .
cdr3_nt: TGCGCCAGCAGCCAAGATGGGGACGGGGAGCTGTTTTTT
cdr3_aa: CASSQDGDGELFF

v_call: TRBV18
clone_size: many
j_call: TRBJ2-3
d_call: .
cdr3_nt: TGTGCCAGCTCACCGGGCAGGGGCGAAGGGGACACGAGAGATACGCAGTATTTT
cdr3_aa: CASSPGRGEGDTRDTQYF

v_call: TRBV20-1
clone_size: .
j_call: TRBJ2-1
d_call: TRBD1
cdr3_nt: TGCAGTCCTGGACAGGGTTCTAGCCGGGGTTACAATGAGCAGTTCTTC
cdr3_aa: CSPGQGSSRGYNEQFF

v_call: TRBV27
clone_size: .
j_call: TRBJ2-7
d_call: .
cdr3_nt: TGTGCCATCAGTTTAAGGGGTTACGAGCAGTACTTC
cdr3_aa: CAISLRGYEQYF

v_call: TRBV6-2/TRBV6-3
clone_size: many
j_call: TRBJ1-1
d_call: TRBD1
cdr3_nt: TGTGCCAGCAGTTACTCGGGAGGACAGGGGGCCTGGGGCACTGAAGCTTTCTTT
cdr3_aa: CASSYSGGQGAWGTEAFF